Presented here are 2 T cell receptor beta chains from one specimen sequenced in a study of blood T cell repertoires in COVID-19. Measured with immunoSEQ multiplex PCR; TCRdb has only the in-frame clones, and not every one. In the table there are more than 110,000 clones, just under 90% of which are singletons. Source material: peripheral blood. The receptors derive from an elderly woman with acute or convalescent COVID-19.

The chain joins TRBV5-1 to TRBJ2-1; the match to TRBD1 covers 9 bases. With 0 bases clipped from V and 5 bases from J, the junction kept 9 bases outside the gene matches. CDR1 is SGHRS, CDR2 YFSETQ, per germline. The CDR3 covers 17 residues. The DNA of the CDR3 is TGCGCCAGCAGCTTGGGTCCTCGGGGACAGGGAGACAATGAGCAGTTCTTC. Its protein product is CASSLGPRGQGDNEQFF.

This clone was counted a single time. The rearrangement joins TRBV5-1 to TRBJ1-1; 9 bases line up with TRBD1. Germline V gene lookup returns CDR1 SGHRS and CDR2 YFSETQ. The junction had 4 bases not matched to a gene; V was cut back by 4 bases and J by 0 bases. The length of the CDR3 is 15 residues. The CDR3 DNA reads as TGCGCCAGCAGCGGAGGACAGGGGATGAACACTGAAGCTTTCTTT. It is translated as CASSGGQGMNTEAFF.